The sequence of this TCR beta chain was determined in a study of shared T cell receptors in the human thymus. Deletions cut 3 bases from V and 3 bases from J, with 18 bases between. The CDR3 has 16 residues. Germline V gene lookup returns CDR1 SGHDN and CDR2 FVKESK. The assay was immunoSEQ multiplex PCR, and TCRdb's table has in-frame clones only and misses some. Counted here are hundreds of thousands of clones, about 90% occurring once; the ten biggest clones make up just under 0.0095%. The same sample was also used in a study of human thymus T cells. From that study: Those donating were healthy Finnish infants in corrective surgery for congenital heart defects. Resections were taken during corrective heart surgery, and the thymus tissue came from these. Apparent skewing of V and J gene usage characterized both thymic and blood repertoires. Highly overlapping thymic repertoires in unrelated individuals were reported by related research.

Material: thymocytes. This rearrangement joins TRBV14 to TRBJ2-7; possible D gene TRBD2, 5 bases. This receptor was taken from a boy less than two years old with a congenital heart defect. This CDR3 reads CASSQREPAPGYEQYF. The CDR3 DNA sequence: TGTGCCAGCAGCCAGAGGGAGCCGGCTCCCGGCTACGAGCAGTACTTC.